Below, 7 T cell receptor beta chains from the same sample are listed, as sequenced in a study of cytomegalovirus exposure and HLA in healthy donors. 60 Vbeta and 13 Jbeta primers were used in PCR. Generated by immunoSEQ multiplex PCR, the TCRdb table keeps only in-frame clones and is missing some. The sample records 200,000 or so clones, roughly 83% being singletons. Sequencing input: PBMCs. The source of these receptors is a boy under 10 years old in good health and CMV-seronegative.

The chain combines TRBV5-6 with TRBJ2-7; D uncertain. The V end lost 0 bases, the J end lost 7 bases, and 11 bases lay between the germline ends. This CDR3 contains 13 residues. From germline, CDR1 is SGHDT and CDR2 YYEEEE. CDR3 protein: CASSLVPKAEQYF. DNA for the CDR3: TGTGCCAGCAGCTTGGTCCCTAAAGCTGAGCAGTACTTC.

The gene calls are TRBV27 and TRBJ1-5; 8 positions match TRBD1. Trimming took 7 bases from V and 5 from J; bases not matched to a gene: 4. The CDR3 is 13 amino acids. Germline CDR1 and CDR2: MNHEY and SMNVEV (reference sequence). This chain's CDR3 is CASTRTGYQPQHF. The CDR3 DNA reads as TGTGCCAGCACCCGGACAGGGTATCAGCCCCAGCATTTT.

The CDR3 is CASSSRQGVYGYTF. The CDR3 nucleotides are TGTGCCAGCAGTTCTCGACAGGGAGTCTATGGCTACACCTTC. The chain recombines TRBV27 with TRBJ1-2; TRBD1 matches at 7 bases. The J segment lost 4 bases and the V segment lost 4 bases, leaving 6 bases of the junction unmatched. The CDR3 length is 14 residues. Germline values: CDR1 MNHEY, CDR2 SMNVEV (reference sequence).

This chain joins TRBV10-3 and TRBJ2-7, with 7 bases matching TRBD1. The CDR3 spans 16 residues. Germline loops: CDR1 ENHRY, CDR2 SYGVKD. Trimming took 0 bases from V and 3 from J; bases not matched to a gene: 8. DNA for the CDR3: TGTGCCATCAGTGAGTCGAAGGGGACAGCTTACTACGAGCAGTACTTC. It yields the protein CAISESKGTAYYEQYF.

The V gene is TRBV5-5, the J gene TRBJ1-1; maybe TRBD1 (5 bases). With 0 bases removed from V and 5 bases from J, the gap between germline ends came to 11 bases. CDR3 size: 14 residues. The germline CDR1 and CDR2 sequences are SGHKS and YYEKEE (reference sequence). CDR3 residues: CASSLVGGRTEAFF. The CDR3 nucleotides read TGTGCCAGCAGCTTGGTCGGGGGTCGGACTGAAGCTTTCTTT.

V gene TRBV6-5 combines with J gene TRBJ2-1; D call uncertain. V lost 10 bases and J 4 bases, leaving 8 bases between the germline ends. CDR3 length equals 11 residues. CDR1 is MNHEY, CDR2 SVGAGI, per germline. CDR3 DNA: TGTGCCACCGGTCCGTACAATGAGCAGTTCTTC. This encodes CATGPYNEQFF.

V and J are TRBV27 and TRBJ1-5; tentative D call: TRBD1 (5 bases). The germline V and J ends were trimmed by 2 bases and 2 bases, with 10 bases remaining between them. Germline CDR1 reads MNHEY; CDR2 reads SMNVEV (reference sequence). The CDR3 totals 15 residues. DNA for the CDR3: TGTGCCAGCAGTTTAGGGGCTCTGGGCAATCAGCCCCAGCATTTT. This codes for CASSLGALGNQPQHF.